This T cell receptor (beta chain) was recovered during a study of blood T cell repertoires in COVID-19. Study summary: Nucleic acid was either cDNA or gDNA, and it came from T cells, B-cell-depleted T cells, or PBMCs.

Between the trimmed V and J ends, which lost 6 bases and 0 bases, there was a span of 15 bases. CDR1 GTSNPN and CDR2 SVGIG come from the germline V gene (reference sequence). This CDR3 is built from 15 residues. Everyone who took part was roughly 18 to 89 years old, and they came from fewer than 25 US areas. Original methodology: For nucleated cells, counts were estimated from reference gene primer amplification. Profiling relied on immunoSEQ multiplex PCR, and the TCRdb table lists in-frame clones only, not all of them. From that table come the V and J calls and clone size; the DNA was used to work out D and trimming. The sample yields 400,000 to 450,000 clones, around 91% seen once.

This receptor was identified in a man aged 25-45 years who had recovered from COVID-19. Sequencing was done on a sample of PBMCs or T cells enriched from blood (not recorded which). The V call is TRBV30, the J call TRBJ1-5, with D possibly being TRBD1 (5 bases). The CDR3 DNA reads as TGTGCCTGCGTGGCAGGGCACAATAGCAATCAGCCCCAGCATTTT. Translating gives CACVAGHNSNQPQHF.